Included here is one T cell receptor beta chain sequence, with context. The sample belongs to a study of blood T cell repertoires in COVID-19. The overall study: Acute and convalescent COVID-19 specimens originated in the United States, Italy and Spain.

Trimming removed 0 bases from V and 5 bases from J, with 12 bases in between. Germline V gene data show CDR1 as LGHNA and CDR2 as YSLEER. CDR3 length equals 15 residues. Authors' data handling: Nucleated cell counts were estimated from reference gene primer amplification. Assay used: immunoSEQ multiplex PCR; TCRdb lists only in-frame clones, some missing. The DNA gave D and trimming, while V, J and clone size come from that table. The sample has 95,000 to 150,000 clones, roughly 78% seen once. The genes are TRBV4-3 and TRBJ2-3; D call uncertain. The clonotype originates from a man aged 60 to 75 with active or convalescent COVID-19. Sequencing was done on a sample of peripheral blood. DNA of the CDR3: TGCGCCAGCAGCCAAGATTTTATGCGGATAGATACGCAGTATTTT. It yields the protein CASSQDFMRIDTQYF.